This TCR beta chain stems from a study of blood T cells in healthy people across ages. The table lists this clonotype with many counts. Its antigen is currently unknown. The trim removed 0 bases at V and 7 bases at J, leaving 13 bases unmatched. The CDR3 is 18 residues long. The V gene's germline CDR1 is MGHRA and CDR2 YSYEKL. Using a J-beta primer mix together with a sample-barcoded 5' primer, a second PCR was run for roughly 6 to 12 cycles. TCRdb re-called the 5' RACE reads with MiXCR, one entry per CDR3 protein. The sample comprises about 1.6 million distinct CDR3 sequences, 34% of which are singletons, and 11% rests with the top ten. There were at least 5 micrograms of total RNA extracted from every sample. Whole-study results and caveats: Compared with aged donors, long-lived donors showed fewer expanded clones, suggesting selection. Considered underestimates were the diversity estimates obtained from one million T cells.

This chain connects TRBV4-1 to TRBJ2-1; TRBD2 agrees at 9 bases. This clonotype was sampled from a woman aged 25-40 years in good health. Sequenced: blood. CDR3: CASSQDDRAGGPKNEQFF. CDR3 sequence (DNA): TGCGCCAGCAGCCAAGATGATAGGGCGGGGGGGCCGAAAAATGAGCAGTTCTTC.